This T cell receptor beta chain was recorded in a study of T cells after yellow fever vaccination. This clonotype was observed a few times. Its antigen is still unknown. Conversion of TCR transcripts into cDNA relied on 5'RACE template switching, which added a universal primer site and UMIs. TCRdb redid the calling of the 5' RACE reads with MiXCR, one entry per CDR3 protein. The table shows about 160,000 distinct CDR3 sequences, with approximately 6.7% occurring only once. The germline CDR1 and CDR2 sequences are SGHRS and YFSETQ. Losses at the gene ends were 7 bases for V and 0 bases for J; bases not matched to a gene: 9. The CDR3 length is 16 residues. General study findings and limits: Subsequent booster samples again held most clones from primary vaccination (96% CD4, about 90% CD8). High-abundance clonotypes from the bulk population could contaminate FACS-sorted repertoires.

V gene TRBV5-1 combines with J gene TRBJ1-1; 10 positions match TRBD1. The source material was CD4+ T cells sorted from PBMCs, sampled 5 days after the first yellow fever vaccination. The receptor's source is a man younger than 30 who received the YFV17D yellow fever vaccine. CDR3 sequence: CASLPGQGPLNTEAFF. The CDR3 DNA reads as TGCGCCAGCCTGCCGGGACAGGGGCCCTTGAACACTGAAGCTTTCTTT.